These T cell receptor beta chains were read from a single sample in a study of T-cell reconstitution after alpha-beta-depleted transplantation in children. TCRdb reanalysed the PCR reads using MiXCR and keeps one entry per CDR3 protein. The sample consists of about 110,000 distinct CDR3 sequences, 10% of them appearing once. Sequencing used PBMCs, obtained before TCRalphabeta/CD19-depleted stem cell transplant. These receptor sequences come from a boy under 10 years old with acute lymphoblastic leukemia, due to receive a stem cell transplant. The CDR3 runs from the conserved cysteine through the conserved F or W. The order of the fields is V gene, clone size, D gene, J gene, CDR3 DNA, CDR3 protein. The D gene is left open where the match is weak. Size is omitted from some rows. Given values are once, few, many or a class for expanded clones.

V: TRBV20-1
size: few
D: TRBD1
J: TRBJ2-5
DNA: TGCAGTGCTCCCCGTTGGGACAGAGAGACCCAGTACTTC
CDR3: CSAPRWDRETQYF

V: TRBV30
size: few
D: TRBD2
J: TRBJ2-7
DNA: TGTGCGTACTATACTAGCGGGAGGTCCTACGAGCAGTACTTC
CDR3: CAYYTSGRSYEQYF

V: TRBV20-1
size: few
D: .
J: TRBJ2-3
DNA: TGCAGTGCTACCGCGGGACTCACCCCGGCCAATACGCAGTATTTT
CDR3: CSATAGLTPANTQYF

V: TRBV28
size: few
D: .
J: TRBJ1-2
DNA: TGTGCCAGCAGTTTCGTTAGGCGGAACTATGGCTACACCTTC
CDR3: CASSFVRRNYGYTF

V: TRBV5-1
size: many
D: TRBD2
J: TRBJ2-1
DNA: TGCGCCAGCAGCGGGCTAGCGGGAGCTCACTACAATGAGCAGTTCTTC
CDR3: CASSGLAGAHYNEQFF

V: TRBV25-1
size: many
D: TRBD1
J: TRBJ1-5
DNA: TGTGCCAGCAGACTACAGCGGGGCCCGGGACAGTTAAAGAGCAATCAGCCCCAGCATTTT
CDR3: CASRLQRGPGQLKSNQPQHF

V: TRBV5-1
size: many
D: .
J: TRBJ2-1
DNA: TGCGCCAGCAGCTCCGACCACGGGACTCGGGTGGCCAATGAGCAGTTCTTC
CDR3: CASSSDHGTRVANEQFF

V: TRBV5-1
size: few
D: .
J: TRBJ2-6
DNA: TGCGCCAGCAGCCCCGACACTGGGGCCAACGTCCTGACTTTC
CDR3: CASSPDTGANVLTF

V: TRBV5-1
size: few
D: .
J: TRBJ1-1
DNA: TGCGCCAGCAGCTTGGAGGACAGAACTTTCTTT
CDR3: CASSLEDRTFF

V: TRBV20-1
size: .
D: TRBD2
J: TRBJ2-7
DNA: TGCAGTGCAGGGACTAGCGGGAACTACGAGCAGTACTTC
CDR3: CSAGTSGNYEQYF

V: TRBV2
size: few
D: TRBD2
J: TRBJ2-7
DNA: TGTGCCAGCAGTGGTAGCGGGAGGGCCTACGAGCAGTACTTC
CDR3: CASSGSGRAYEQYF

V: TRBV4-1
size: few
D: .
J: TRBJ1-2
DNA: TGCGCCAGCAGCCAACAAAGGGGGGATAGCTATGGCTACACCTTC
CDR3: CASSQQRGDSYGYTF

V: TRBV12-3/TRBV12-4
size: .
D: TRBD1
J: TRBJ2-7
DNA: TGTGCCAGCAGTTTTAGGGACAGGAGTTCCTACGAGCAGTACTTC
CDR3: CASSFRDRSSYEQYF

V: TRBV12-3/TRBV12-4
size: few
D: TRBD1
J: TRBJ1-5
DNA: TGTGCCAGCAGCCCCATGACCCAGGGGGCTAGAAGTCAGCCCCAGCATTTT
CDR3: CASSPMTQGARSQPQHF

V: TRBV20-1
size: few
D: TRBD1
J: TRBJ2-7
DNA: TGCAGAGAGAACTTGCCGGGACAGAGGATCTACGAGCAGTACTTC
CDR3: CRENLPGQRIYEQYF

V: TRBV20-1
size: many
D: TRBD2
J: TRBJ2-1
DNA: TGCAGTGCTAGAGACCCCTCGGGAGGACGCTCCTACAATGAGCAGTTCTTC
CDR3: CSARDPSGGRSYNEQFF

V: TRBV5-5
size: few
D: TRBD2
J: TRBJ2-3
DNA: TGTGCCAGCAGCTTAGAGTCTAGCGGCGCCGCAGATACGCAGTATTTT
CDR3: CASSLESSGAADTQYF

V: TRBV4-1
size: many
D: TRBD2
J: TRBJ2-3
DNA: TGCGCCAGCAGCCAACGCCTAGGACTAGCGGGACCAGATACGCAGTATTTT
CDR3: CASSQRLGLAGPDTQYF

V: TRBV29-1
size: few
D: .
J: TRBJ2-7
DNA: TGCAGCGTCGGTAGCCAGGCCTACGAGCAGTACTTC
CDR3: CSVGSQAYEQYF

V: TRBV20-1
size: .
D: .
J: TRBJ2-7
DNA: TGCAGTGCTAGGCTACTTGAACATGGCTACGAGCAGTACTTC
CDR3: CSARLLEHGYEQYF

V: TRBV20-1
size: .
D: TRBD2
J: TRBJ2-1
DNA: TGCAGTGCCCAGACGCTAGCGGCGACCTCCTACAATGAGCAGTTCTTC
CDR3: CSAQTLAATSYNEQFF

V: TRBV20-1
size: .
D: TRBD2
J: TRBJ2-3
DNA: TGCAGTGCTAGAACCTCTAGCGGGTTCACAGATACGCAGTATTTT
CDR3: CSARTSSGFTDTQYF

V: TRBV18
size: .
D: .
J: TRBJ2-1
DNA: TGTGCCAGCTCAGGACGCGGCACCCCCTTTAACAATGAGCAGTTCTTC
CDR3: CASSGRGTPFNNEQFF

V: TRBV11-1
size: .
D: .
J: TRBJ2-7
DNA: TGTGCCAGCAGCTTAGACAATACGGCGGACGATCTCATTTCCTACGAGCAGTACTTC
CDR3: CASSLDNTADDLISYEQYF

V: TRBV7-9
size: .
D: .
J: TRBJ2-1
DNA: TGTGCCAGCCAGGGATACTTATCAGCCTACAATGAGCAGTTCTTC
CDR3: CASQGYLSAYNEQFF

V: TRBV5-1
size: many
D: .
J: TRBJ2-3
DNA: TGCGCCAGCAGCTGGGGCCGGGGAAGAACAGATACGCAGTATTTT
CDR3: CASSWGRGRTDTQYF

V: TRBV15
size: many
D: .
J: TRBJ1-5
DNA: TGTGCCACCAGCCTGATAGGCAGCTCGACTTATAGCAATCAGCCCCAGCATTTT
CDR3: CATSLIGSSTYSNQPQHF

V: TRBV9
size: few
D: .
J: TRBJ1-2
DNA: TGTGCCAGCAGCGACCGGGTGTTCGGCTACACCTTC
CDR3: CASSDRVFGYTF

V: TRBV7-9
size: .
D: .
J: TRBJ2-7
DNA: TGTGCCAGCAGCCTAAGGACAGACTCCTACGAGCAGTACTTC
CDR3: CASSLRTDSYEQYF

V: TRBV4-1
size: few
D: TRBD1
J: TRBJ2-7
DNA: TGCGCCAGCAGCCAAGAACGGACAGGGGCCTACGAGCAGTACTTC
CDR3: CASSQERTGAYEQYF

V: TRBV5-1
size: few
D: .
J: TRBJ1-2
DNA: TGCGCCAGCAGCTTGGGGGATTTGACAGGTTCTCACTCATCCTTC
CDR3: CASSLGDLTGSHSSF

V: TRBV3-1
size: .
D: TRBD2
J: TRBJ2-7
DNA: TGTGCCAGCAGCCAAGGTTGGCGGGAGGGCGAGCAGTACTTC
CDR3: CASSQGWREGEQYF

V: TRBV18
size: .
D: TRBD2
J: TRBJ2-1
DNA: TGTGCCAGCTCACAATTGAGCGGGAGGGCCTACAATGAGCAGTTCTTC
CDR3: CASSQLSGRAYNEQFF

V: TRBV29-1
size: few
D: .
J: TRBJ1-2
DNA: TGCAGCGTCTCCAAGTCGACAGAGAGGGGCTACACCTTC
CDR3: CSVSKSTERGYTF

V: TRBV2
size: .
D: TRBD2
J: TRBJ2-1
DNA: TGTGCCAGCAGCGCATCTAGCGGGAGCTCCTACAATGAGCAGTTCTTC
CDR3: CASSASSGSSYNEQFF